Listed below are T cell receptor beta chains from one sample, sequenced in a study of neurological immune-mediated disorders. TCRdb reprocessed the 5' RACE reads with MiXCR, giving one entry per CDR3 protein. The sample lists approximately 82,000 distinct CDR3 sequences; less than 15% were seen once. The sample was PBMCs. The receptors originated from a female donor with HTLV-1-associated myelopathy (HAM/TSP). Both conserved end residues are part of each CDR3. A D gene is named only where the DNA matches it firmly. Size is omitted from some rows. Given values are once, few, many or a class for expanded clones.

size	V	J	D	CDR3	DNA
many	TRBV28	TRBJ2-7	TRBD1	CASSHRGPYEQYF	TGTGCCAGCAGTCACAGGGGGCCCTACGAGCAGTACTTC
many	TRBV10-3	TRBJ2-5	NA	CAISERGRQETQYF	TGTGCCATCAGTGAAAGGGGCCGCCAAGAGACCCAGTACTTC
NA	TRBV28	TRBJ2-7	NA	CASSFLRSLAEQYF	TGTGCAAGCAGTTTCCTGAGATCCCTTGCAGAGCAGTACTTC
many	TRBV15	TRBJ2-5	NA	CATSRDSVPRVYF	TGTGCTACCAGCAGAGATTCGGTCCCGCGGGTATACTTC
many	TRBV28	TRBJ2-5	TRBD2	CASSFGLAGDQETQYF	TGTGCCAGCAGTTTTGGACTAGCGGGGGACCAAGAGACCCAGTACTTC
NA	TRBV24-1	TRBJ2-1	TRBD2	CATSVAGGIKEQFF	TGTGCCACCAGTGTAGCGGGGGGGATCAAGGAGCAGTTCTTC
many	TRBV20-1	TRBJ2-3	NA	CSAKDRTSTDTQYF	TGCAGTGCTAAGGACAGAACTAGCACAGATACGCAGTATTTT
many	TRBV5-1	TRBJ2-1	TRBD2	CASSLGSGGAVYEQFF	TGCGCCAGCAGCTTGGGGAGCGGGGGGGCCGTATATGAGCAGTTCTTC
many	TRBV20-1	TRBJ2-2	TRBD2	CSAGGLAGGKNTGELFF	TGCAGTGCTGGAGGACTAGCGGGGGGGAAAAACACCGGGGAGCTGTTTTTT
many	TRBV4-2	TRBJ1-2	TRBD1	CASSQGLMGDRENYGYTF	TGTGCCAGCAGCCAAGGTCTAATGGGTGACAGGGAGAACTATGGCTACACCTTC
once	TRBV20-1	TRBJ2-5	NA	CSEIGTLTMGPQETQYF	TGCAGTGAAATTGGGACCCTAACCATGGGGCCTCAAGAGACCCAGTACTTC
few	TRBV10-3	TRBJ1-2	NA	CAISWKGVGGYTF	TGTGCCATCAGCTGGAAGGGGGTGGGTGGCTACACCTTC
many	TRBV5-1	TRBJ2-2	TRBD2	CASSTGLAGGRNTGELFF	TGCGCCAGCAGTACGGGACTAGCGGGGGGGCGTAACACCGGGGAGCTGTTTTTT
NA	TRBV7-8	TRBJ2-2	TRBD1	CASSLAGGGITGELFF	TGTGCCAGCAGCTTAGCAGGGGGCGGAATAACCGGGGAGCTGTTTTTT
few	TRBV9	TRBJ1-5	TRBD1	CASSPRTGGDQPQHF	TGTGCCAGCAGCCCCCGGACAGGGGGGGATCAGCCCCAGCATTTT
many	TRBV2	TRBJ2-5	TRBD1	CASTDPRGHETQYF	TGTGCCAGCACTGACCCCAGGGGGCATGAGACCCAGTACTTC
few	TRBV3-1	TRBJ2-7	NA	CASSQGSEQYF	TGTGCCAGCAGCCAAGGGTCTGAGCAGTACTTC
many	TRBV5-1	TRBJ2-1	NA	CASSLVRGTSYNEQFF	TGCGCCAGCAGCTTGGTTCGGGGGACGTCCTACAATGAGCAGTTCTTC
many	TRBV9	TRBJ2-2	NA	CASSIRQAGELFF	TGTGCCAGCAGCATAAGACAGGCCGGGGAGCTGTTTTTT
many	TRBV28	TRBJ1-2	NA	CASSLSDYGYTF	TGTGCCAGCAGTTTATCGGATTATGGCTACACCTTC
many	TRBV12-3/TRBV12-4	TRBJ2-1	NA	CASSLTEQFF	TGTGCCAGCAGTTTAACTGAGCAGTTCTTC
many	TRBV28	TRBJ1-2	NA	CASSSPDPGNYGYTF	TGTGCCAGCAGTTCCCCGGATCCGGGGAACTATGGCTACACCTTC
many	TRBV20-1	TRBJ2-7	TRBD1	CSATLRTGGDEQYF	TGCAGTGCTACCTTACGGACAGGGGGCGACGAGCAGTACTTC
many	TRBV5-1	TRBJ2-4	NA	CASSFGAGPKNIQYF	TGCGCCAGCAGCTTCGGTGCAGGCCCCAAAAACATTCAGTACTTC
many	TRBV29-1	TRBJ2-7	TRBD2	CSVSVSGGRYEQYF	TGCAGCGTTTCCGTGAGCGGGGGGAGGTACGAGCAGTACTTC
many	TRBV10-3	TRBJ2-7	TRBD1	CAINPTGGSYEQYF	TGTGCCATCAACCCGACAGGGGGTTCCTACGAGCAGTACTTC
NA	TRBV12-3/TRBV12-4	TRBJ2-7	NA	CASSSYRESYEQYF	TGTGCCAGCAGTTCCTACAGGGAGAGCTACGAGCAGTACTTC
few	TRBV29-1	TRBJ2-1	NA	CSVEGGPLSYNEQFF	TGCAGCGTTGAAGGGGGACCGCTGTCCTACAATGAGCAGTTCTTC
many	TRBV5-6	TRBJ1-1	NA	CASRLRRGDTEAFF	TGTGCCAGCAGACTTCGGAGGGGCGACACTGAAGCTTTCTTT
NA	TRBV5-1	TRBJ2-7	NA	CARSPGTNYKQYF	TGCGCCAGAAGCCCCGGGACAAACTACAAGCAGTACTTC
many	TRBV5-1	TRBJ2-6	TRBD1	CASSRTGSSSGANVLTF	TGCGCCAGCAGCCGGACAGGGTCGAGCTCTGGGGCCAACGTCCTGACTTTC
NA	TRBV19	TRBJ2-4	NA	CASISSTLNIQYF	TGTGCCAGTATTTCGTCGACCCTAAACATTCAGTACTTC
many	TRBV5-1	TRBJ2-4	TRBD2	CASSSLAGGRAKNIQYF	TGCGCCAGCAGCTCGTTAGCGGGGGGTAGAGCCAAAAACATTCAGTACTTC
many	TRBV6-5	TRBJ1-5	NA	CASSATGNQPQHF	TGTGCCAGCAGTGCGACAGGCAATCAGCCCCAGCATTTT
many	TRBV10-3	TRBJ2-7	TRBD1	CAISSPGQGTYEQYF	TGTGCCATCAGTTCCCCCGGACAGGGTACCTACGAGCAGTACTTC
many	TRBV29-1	TRBJ1-1	NA	CSVERMNTEAFF	TGCAGCGTTGAACGGATGAACACTGAAGCTTTCTTT
many	TRBV3-1	TRBJ1-1	NA	CASSQGGRKAFF	TGTGCCAGCAGCCAAGGGGGACGGAAAGCTTTCTTT
few	TRBV5-1	TRBJ2-5	TRBD1	CASSLGGTEETQYF	TGCGCCAGCAGCTTGGGGGGGACAGAAGAGACCCAGTACTTC
many	TRBV21-1	TRBJ1-1	NA	CASSKALGQGTEAFF	TGTGCCAGCAGCAAAGCCCTGGGACAAGGCACTGAAGCTTTCTTT
NA	TRBV28	TRBJ1-1	NA	CTSGVNTEAFF	TGTACCAGCGGGGTAAACACTGAAGCTTTCTTT
many	TRBV12-3/TRBV12-4	TRBJ1-6	NA	CASSLRQGSNSPLHF	TGTGCCAGCAGTTTACGGCAGGGGAGTAATTCACCCCTCCACTTT